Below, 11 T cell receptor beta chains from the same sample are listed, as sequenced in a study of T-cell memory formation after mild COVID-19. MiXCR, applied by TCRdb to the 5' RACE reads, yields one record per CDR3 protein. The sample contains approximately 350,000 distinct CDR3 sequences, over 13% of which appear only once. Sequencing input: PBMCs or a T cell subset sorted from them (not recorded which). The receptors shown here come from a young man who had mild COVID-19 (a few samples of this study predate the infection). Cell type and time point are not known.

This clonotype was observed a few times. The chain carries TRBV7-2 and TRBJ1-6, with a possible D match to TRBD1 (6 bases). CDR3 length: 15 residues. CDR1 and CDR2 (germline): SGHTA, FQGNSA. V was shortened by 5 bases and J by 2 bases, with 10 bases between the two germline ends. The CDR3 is CASSPRTAYNSPLHF. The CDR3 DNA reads TGTGCCAGCAGCCCAAGGACAGCCTATAATTCACCCCTCCACTTT. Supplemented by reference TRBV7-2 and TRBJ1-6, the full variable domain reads GAGVSQSPSNKVTEKGKDVELRCDPISGHTALYWYRQSLGQGLEFLIYFQGNSAPDKSGLPSDRFSAERTGGSVSTLTIQRTQQEDSAVYLCASSPRTAYNSPLHFGNGTRLTVT.

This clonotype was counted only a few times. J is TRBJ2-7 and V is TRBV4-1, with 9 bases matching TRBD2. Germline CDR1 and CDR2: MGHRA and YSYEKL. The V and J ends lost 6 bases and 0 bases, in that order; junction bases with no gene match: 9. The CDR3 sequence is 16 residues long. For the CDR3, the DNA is TGCGCCAGCAGTCCGAGCGGGGGGACTAGCTCCTACGAGCAGTACTTC. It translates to CASSPSGGTSSYEQYF.

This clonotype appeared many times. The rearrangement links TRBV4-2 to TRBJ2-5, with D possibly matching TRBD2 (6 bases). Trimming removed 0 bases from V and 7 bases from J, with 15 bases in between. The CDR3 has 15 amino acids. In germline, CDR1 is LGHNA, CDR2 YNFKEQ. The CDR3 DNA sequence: TGTGCCAGCAGCCAAGAGGGCCCGGCGGGGTTGACCCAGTACTTC. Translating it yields CASSQEGPAGLTQYF.

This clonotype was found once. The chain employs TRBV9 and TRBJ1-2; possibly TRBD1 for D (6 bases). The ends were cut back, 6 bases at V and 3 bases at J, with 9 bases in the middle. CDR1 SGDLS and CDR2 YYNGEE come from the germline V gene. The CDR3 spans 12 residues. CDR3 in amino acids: CASTQGDYGYTF. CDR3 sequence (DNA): TGTGCCAGCACACAGGGAGACTATGGCTACACCTTC.

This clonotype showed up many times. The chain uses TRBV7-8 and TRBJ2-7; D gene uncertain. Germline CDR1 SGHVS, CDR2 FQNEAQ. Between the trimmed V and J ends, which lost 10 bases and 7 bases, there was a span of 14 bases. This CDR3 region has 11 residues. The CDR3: CATATWREQYF. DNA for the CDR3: TGTGCCACCGCTACTTGGCGGGAGCAGTACTTC.

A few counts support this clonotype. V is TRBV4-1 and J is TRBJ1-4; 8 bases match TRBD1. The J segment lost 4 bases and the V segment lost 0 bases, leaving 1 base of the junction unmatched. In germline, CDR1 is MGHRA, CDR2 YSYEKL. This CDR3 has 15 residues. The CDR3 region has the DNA TGCGCCAGCAGCCAAGATGGACAGGGTAATGAAAAACTGTTTTTT. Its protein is CASSQDGQGNEKLFF.

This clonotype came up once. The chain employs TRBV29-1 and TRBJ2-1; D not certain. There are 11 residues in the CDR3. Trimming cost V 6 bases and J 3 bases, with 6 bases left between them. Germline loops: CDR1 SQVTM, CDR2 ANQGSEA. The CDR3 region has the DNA TGCAGCGTCCCAATCTACAATGAGCAGTTCTTC. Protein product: CSVPIYNEQFF.

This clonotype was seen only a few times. CDR3 in DNA: TGTGCCAGCAGCTTAGGATCCTACAGGGGCCCGGGATACGAGCAGTACTTC. Amino acid sequence: CASSLGSYRGPGYEQYF. The rearrangement uses TRBV7-9 and TRBJ2-7; 7 bases line up with TRBD1. V was clipped by 1 base and J by 4 bases; unmatched bases: 13. CDR3 length equals 17 residues. From germline, CDR1 is SEHNR and CDR2 FQNEAQ (reference sequence).

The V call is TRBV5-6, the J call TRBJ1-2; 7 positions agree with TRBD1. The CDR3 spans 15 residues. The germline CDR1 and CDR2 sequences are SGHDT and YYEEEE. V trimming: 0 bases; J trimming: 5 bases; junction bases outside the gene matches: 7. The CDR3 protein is CASSLGAGGAYGYTF. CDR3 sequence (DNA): TGTGCCAGCAGCTTGGGTGCAGGGGGGGCATATGGCTACACCTTC.

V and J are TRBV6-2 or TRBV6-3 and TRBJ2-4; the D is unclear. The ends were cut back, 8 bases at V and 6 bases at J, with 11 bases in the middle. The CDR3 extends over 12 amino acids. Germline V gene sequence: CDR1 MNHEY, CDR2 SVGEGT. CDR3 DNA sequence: TGTGCCAGCGGGTCCGGGCTAAACATTCAGTACTTC. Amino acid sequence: CASGSGLNIQYF.

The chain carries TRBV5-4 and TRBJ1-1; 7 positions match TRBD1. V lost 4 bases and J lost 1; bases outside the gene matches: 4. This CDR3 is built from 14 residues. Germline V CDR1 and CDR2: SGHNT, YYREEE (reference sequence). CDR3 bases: TGTGCCAGCAGCCCGGGACAGACGAACACTGAAGCTTTCTTT. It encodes CASSPGQTNTEAFF.